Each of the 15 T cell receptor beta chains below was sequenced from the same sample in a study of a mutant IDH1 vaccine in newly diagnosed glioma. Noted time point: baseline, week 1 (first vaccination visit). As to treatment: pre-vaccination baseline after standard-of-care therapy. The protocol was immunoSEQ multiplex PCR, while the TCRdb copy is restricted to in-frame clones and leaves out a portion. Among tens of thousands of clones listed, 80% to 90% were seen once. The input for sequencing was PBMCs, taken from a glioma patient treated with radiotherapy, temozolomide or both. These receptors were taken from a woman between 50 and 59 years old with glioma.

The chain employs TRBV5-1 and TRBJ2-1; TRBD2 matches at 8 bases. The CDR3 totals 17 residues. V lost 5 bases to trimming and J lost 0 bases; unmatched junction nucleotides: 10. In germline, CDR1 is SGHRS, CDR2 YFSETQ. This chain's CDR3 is CASRYHPGLDSYNEQFF. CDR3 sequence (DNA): TGCGCCAGCAGGTATCATCCGGGACTAGACTCCTACAATGAGCAGTTCTTC.

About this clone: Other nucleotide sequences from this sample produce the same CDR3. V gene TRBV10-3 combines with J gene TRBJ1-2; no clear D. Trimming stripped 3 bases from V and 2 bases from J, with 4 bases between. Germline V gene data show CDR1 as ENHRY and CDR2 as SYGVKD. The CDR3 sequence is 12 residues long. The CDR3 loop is CAISDSNYGYTF. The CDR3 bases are TGTGCCATCAGTGACTCCAACTATGGCTACACCTTC.

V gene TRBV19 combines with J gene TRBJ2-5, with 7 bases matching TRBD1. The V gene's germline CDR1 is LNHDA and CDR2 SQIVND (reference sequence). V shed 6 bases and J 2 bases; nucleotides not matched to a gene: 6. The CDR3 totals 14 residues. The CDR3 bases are TGTGCCAGTAGCCCGGGACAGACTCAAGAGACCCAGTACTTC. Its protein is CASSPGQTQETQYF.

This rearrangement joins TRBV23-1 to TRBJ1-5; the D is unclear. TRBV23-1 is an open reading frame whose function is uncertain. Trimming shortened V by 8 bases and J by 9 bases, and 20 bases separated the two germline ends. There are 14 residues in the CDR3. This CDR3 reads CASSNTPHVGPQHF. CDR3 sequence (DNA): TGCGCCAGCTCCAACACTCCTCACGTTGGGCCCCAGCATTTT.

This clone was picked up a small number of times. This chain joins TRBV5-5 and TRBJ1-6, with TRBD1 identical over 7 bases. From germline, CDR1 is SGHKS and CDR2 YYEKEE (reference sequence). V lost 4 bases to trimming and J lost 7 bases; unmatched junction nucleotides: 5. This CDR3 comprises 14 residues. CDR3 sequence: CASSRGDSNSPLHF. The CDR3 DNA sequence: TGTGCCAGCAGCCGAGGGGACAGCAATTCACCCCTCCACTTT.

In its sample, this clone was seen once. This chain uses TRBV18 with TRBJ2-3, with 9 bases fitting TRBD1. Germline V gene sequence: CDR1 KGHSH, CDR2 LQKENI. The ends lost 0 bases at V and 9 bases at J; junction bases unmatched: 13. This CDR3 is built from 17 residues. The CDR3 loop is CASSPPGTGGPTRTQYF. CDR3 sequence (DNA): TGTGCCAGCTCACCACCAGGAACAGGGGGCCCCACGCGGACGCAGTATTTT.

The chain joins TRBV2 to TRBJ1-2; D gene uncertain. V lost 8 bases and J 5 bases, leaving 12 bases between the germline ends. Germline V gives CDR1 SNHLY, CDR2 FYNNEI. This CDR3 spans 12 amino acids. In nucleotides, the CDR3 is TGTGCCAGCGGAGGTGGGGATTATGGCTACACCTTC. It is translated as CASGGGDYGYTF.

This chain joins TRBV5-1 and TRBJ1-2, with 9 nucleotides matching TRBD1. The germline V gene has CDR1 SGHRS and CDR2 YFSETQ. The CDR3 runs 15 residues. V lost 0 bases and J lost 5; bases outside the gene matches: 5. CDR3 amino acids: CASSLAGQGGYGYTF. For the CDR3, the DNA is TGCGCCAGCAGCTTGGCGGGACAGGGCGGGTATGGCTACACCTTC.

The CDR3 loop reads CASSVGGWTGENTEAFF. CDR3 nucleotide sequence: TGTGCCAGCAGCGTAGGAGGATGGACCGGGGAGAACACTGAAGCTTTCTTT. This chain connects TRBV9 to TRBJ1-1; no firm D call. Germline assignment: CDR1 SGDLS and CDR2 YYNGEE. Trimming cost V 0 bases and J 1 base, with 16 bases left between them. This CDR3 region has 17 residues.

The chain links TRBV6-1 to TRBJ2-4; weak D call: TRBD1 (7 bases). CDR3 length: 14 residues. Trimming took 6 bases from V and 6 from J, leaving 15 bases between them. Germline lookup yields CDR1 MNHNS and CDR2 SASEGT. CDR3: CASRGGRDRNIQYF. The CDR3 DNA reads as TGTGCCAGCAGGGGAGGCAGGGACAGAAACATTCAGTACTTC.

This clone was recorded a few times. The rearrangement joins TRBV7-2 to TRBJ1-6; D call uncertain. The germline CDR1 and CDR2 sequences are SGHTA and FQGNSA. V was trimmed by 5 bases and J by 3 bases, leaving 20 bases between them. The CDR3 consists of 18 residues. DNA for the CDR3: TGTGCCAGCAGCGAGAGGGCCCCAACAAAGTTCTATAATTCACCCCTCCACTTT. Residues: CASSERAPTKFYNSPLHF.

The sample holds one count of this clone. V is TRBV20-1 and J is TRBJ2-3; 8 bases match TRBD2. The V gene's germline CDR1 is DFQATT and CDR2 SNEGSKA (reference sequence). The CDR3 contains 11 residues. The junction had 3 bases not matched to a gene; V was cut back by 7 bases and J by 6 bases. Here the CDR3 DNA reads TGCAGTGGTATAGCGGGGGATACGCAGTATTTT. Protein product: CSGIAGDTQYF.

The chain's CDR3 is CASSLTSSSGVGPYEQYF. The DNA for the CDR3 is TGCGCCAGCAGCTTGACGAGTTCTAGCGGGGTAGGACCCTACGAGCAGTACTTC. The V and J genes are TRBV5-1 and TRBJ2-7, with 9 bases lining up with TRBD2. The CDR3 length is 18 residues. Germline CDR1 is SGHRS and CDR2 is YFSETQ. Losses at the gene ends were 1 base for V and 2 bases for J; bases not matched to a gene: 13.

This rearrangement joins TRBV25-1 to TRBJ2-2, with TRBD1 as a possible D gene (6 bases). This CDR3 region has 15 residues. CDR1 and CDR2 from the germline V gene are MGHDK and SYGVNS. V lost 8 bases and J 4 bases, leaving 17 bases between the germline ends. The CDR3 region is CASFSWGRGTGELFF. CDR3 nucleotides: TGTGCCAGCTTTAGCTGGGGGCGCGGCACCGGGGAGCTGTTTTTT. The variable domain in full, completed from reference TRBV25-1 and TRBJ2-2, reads EADIYQTPRYLVIGTGKKITLECSQTMGHDKMYWYQQDPGMELHLIHYSYGVNSTEKGDLSSESTVSRIRTEHFPLTLESARPSHTSQYLCASFSWGRGTGELFFGEGSRLTVL.

The CDR3 loop is CASSSGQGSYYEQYF. CDR3 in DNA: TGCGCCAGCAGCTCAGGACAGGGATCCTACTACGAGCAGTACTTC. V usage is TRBV5-1 and J usage is TRBJ2-7; 8 bases are shared with TRBD1. The CDR3 length is 15 residues. Trimming at V came to 3 bases and at J to 3 bases, leaving 8 bases not matched to a gene. Germline lookup yields CDR1 SGHRS and CDR2 YFSETQ.